This record covers a single T cell receptor (beta chain). Antigen: not known. This sample was included in a study of PD-L1 blockade in urothelial cancer. Study-wide points: Sub-median blood TCR clonality before treatment predicted longer survival.

Germline V gives CDR1 LNHNV, CDR2 YYDKDF (reference sequence). The V and J ends lost 4 bases and 4 bases respectively, with 20 bases between them. This CDR3 is 16 amino acids long. Indicated time point: pretreatment peripheral blood. Assay: immunoSEQ multiplex PCR; the TCRdb copy retains only in-frame clones and omits some. This table holds fewer than 60,000 clones, 80% to 90% found once. This clonotype was obtained from a man in his 70s with urothelial cancer. The chain links TRBV15 to TRBJ2-7; possible D gene TRBD2, 6 bases. The sample here was PBMCs, taken around atezolizumab (anti-PD-L1) treatment. CDR3 region: CATSNPGEGKRYEQYF. CDR3 in DNA: TGTGCCACCAGCAACCCGGGAGAAGGGAAGAGGTACGAGCAGTACTTC.